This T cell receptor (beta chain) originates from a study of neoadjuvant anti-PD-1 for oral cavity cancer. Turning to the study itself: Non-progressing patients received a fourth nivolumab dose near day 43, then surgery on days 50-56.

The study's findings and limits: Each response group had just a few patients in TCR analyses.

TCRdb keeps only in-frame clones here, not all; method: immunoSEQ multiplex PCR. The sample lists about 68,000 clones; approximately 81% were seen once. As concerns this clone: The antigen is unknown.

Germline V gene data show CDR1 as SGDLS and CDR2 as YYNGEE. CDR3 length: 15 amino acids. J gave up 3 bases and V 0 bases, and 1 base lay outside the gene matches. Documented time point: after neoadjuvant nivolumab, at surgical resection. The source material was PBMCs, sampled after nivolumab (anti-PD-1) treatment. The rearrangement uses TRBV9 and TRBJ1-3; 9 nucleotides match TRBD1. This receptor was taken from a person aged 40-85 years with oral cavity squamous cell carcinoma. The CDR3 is CASSVGDRDGNTIYF. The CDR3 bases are TGTGCCAGCAGCGTAGGGGACAGGGATGGAAACACCATATATTTT.